These T cell receptor beta chains were read from a single sample in a study of T cell changes during pregnancy in multiple sclerosis. Profiling relied on immunoSEQ multiplex PCR, and the TCRdb table lists in-frame clones only, not all of them. The sample lists about 67,000 clones, about 94% occurring once. The sample here was peripheral blood, taken in the first trimester of pregnancy. The receptors come from a female donor in good health, enrolled as a control in a pregnancy study. Each CDR3 is given with its conserved first and last residue. D genes are given only for firm matches. Part of the rows lack a size; the others show once, few, many or a class for expanded clones.

j_call: TRBJ2-6
clone_size: -
v_call: TRBV28
d_call: -
cdr3_aa: CASSFRTSSGANVLTF
cdr3_nt: TGTGCCAGCAGTTTCCGGACAAGCTCTGGGGCCAACGTCCTGACTTTC

j_call: TRBJ2-7
clone_size: -
v_call: TRBV5-6
d_call: TRBD1
cdr3_aa: CASSLGTGLDEQYF
cdr3_nt: TGTGCCAGCAGCCTTGGGACAGGGCTCGACGAGCAGTACTTC

j_call: TRBJ2-1
clone_size: -
v_call: TRBV5-1
d_call: -
cdr3_aa: CASSLGRSSYNEQFF
cdr3_nt: TGCGCCAGCAGCTTGGGGAGGAGCTCCTACAATGAGCAGTTCTTC

j_call: TRBJ1-5
clone_size: -
v_call: TRBV28
d_call: TRBD1
cdr3_aa: CASCSGTGYQPQHF
cdr3_nt: TGTGCCAGCTGTTCCGGGACAGGGTATCAGCCCCAGCATTTT

j_call: TRBJ1-2
clone_size: -
v_call: TRBV6-5
d_call: -
cdr3_aa: CASSLGQYNYGYTF
cdr3_nt: TGTGCCAGCAGTTTAGGACAGTACAACTATGGCTACACCTTC

j_call: TRBJ1-3
clone_size: -
v_call: TRBV7-9
d_call: TRBD1
cdr3_aa: CASSLARTGAGNTIYF
cdr3_nt: TGTGCCAGCAGCTTAGCGCGGACAGGGGCTGGAAACACCATATATTTT

j_call: TRBJ2-5
clone_size: -
v_call: TRBV2
d_call: -
cdr3_aa: CASSEGAGQKETQYF
cdr3_nt: TGTGCCAGCAGTGAAGGGGCCGGACAAAAAGAGACCCAGTACTTC

j_call: TRBJ2-7
clone_size: -
v_call: TRBV4-2
d_call: -
cdr3_aa: CEDVGSDSYEQYF
cdr3_nt: TGTGAAGATGTAGGGAGCGACTCCTACGAGCAGTACTTC

j_call: TRBJ2-6
clone_size: -
v_call: TRBV19
d_call: TRBD1
cdr3_aa: CASIDRGQPGVLTF
cdr3_nt: TGTGCCAGCATAGATCGGGGACAGCCAGGCGTCCTGACTTTC

j_call: TRBJ1-1
clone_size: -
v_call: TRBV6-5
d_call: -
cdr3_aa: CASSYREFLTEAFF
cdr3_nt: TGTGCCAGCAGTTACCGGGAATTTCTCACTGAAGCTTTCTTT

j_call: TRBJ1-3
clone_size: -
v_call: TRBV7-8
d_call: TRBD1
cdr3_aa: CASSSRTDREATTGNTIYF
cdr3_nt: TGTGCCAGCAGCTCCCGAACGGACAGGGAGGCCACCACTGGAAACACCATATATTTT

j_call: TRBJ2-5
clone_size: once
v_call: TRBV12-5
d_call: -
cdr3_aa: CASGGSQETQYF
cdr3_nt: TGTGCTAGTGGGGGCAGTCAAGAGACCCAGTACTTC

j_call: TRBJ2-5
clone_size: -
v_call: TRBV5-1
d_call: -
cdr3_aa: CASSFASNQETQYF
cdr3_nt: TGCGCCAGCAGCTTCGCGAGTAATCAAGAGACCCAGTACTTC

j_call: TRBJ2-1
clone_size: -
v_call: TRBV27
d_call: -
cdr3_aa: CASRAGPLQTYNEQFF
cdr3_nt: TGTGCCAGCAGGGCGGGCCCCCTCCAGACCTACAATGAGCAGTTCTTC

j_call: TRBJ1-4
clone_size: once
v_call: TRBV5-1
d_call: TRBD1
cdr3_aa: CASSLGYRGTNEKLFF
cdr3_nt: TGCGCCAGCAGCTTAGGATACAGGGGAACTAATGAAAAACTGTTTTTT

j_call: TRBJ2-3
clone_size: -
v_call: TRBV6-5
d_call: -
cdr3_aa: CASRTEGSTDTQYF
cdr3_nt: TGTGCCAGCAGGACGGAGGGTAGCACAGATACGCAGTATTTT

j_call: TRBJ1-1
clone_size: -
v_call: TRBV7-9
d_call: TRBD1
cdr3_aa: CASSRQGGTEAFF
cdr3_nt: TGTGCCAGCAGTCGACAGGGAGGAACTGAAGCTTTCTTT

j_call: TRBJ1-1
clone_size: -
v_call: TRBV2
d_call: -
cdr3_aa: CASRDRPTEAFF
cdr3_nt: TGTGCCAGCAGGGACAGACCTACTGAAGCTTTCTTT

j_call: TRBJ2-1
clone_size: -
v_call: TRBV10-3
d_call: TRBD1
cdr3_aa: CAISEPGGLNEQFF
cdr3_nt: TGTGCCATCAGTGAACCAGGGGGCCTGAATGAGCAGTTCTTC

j_call: TRBJ2-5
clone_size: -
v_call: TRBV20-1
d_call: TRBD2
cdr3_aa: CSAGTRHKMNF
cdr3_nt: TGCAGTGCTGGGACTAGACATAAGATGAACTTC

j_call: TRBJ2-3
clone_size: -
v_call: TRBV5-8
d_call: TRBD1
cdr3_aa: CASSLGQTTDTQYF
cdr3_nt: TGTGCCAGCAGCCTGGGACAGACCACAGATACGCAGTATTTT

j_call: TRBJ2-7
clone_size: -
v_call: TRBV13
d_call: TRBD2
cdr3_aa: CASSHGTSGSYEQYF
cdr3_nt: TGTGCCAGCAGCCACGGGACTAGCGGATCCTACGAGCAGTACTTC

j_call: TRBJ1-5
clone_size: many
v_call: TRBV6-6
d_call: -
cdr3_aa: CASSSTVQPQHF
cdr3_nt: TGTGCCAGCAGTTCCACAGTTCAGCCCCAGCATTTT